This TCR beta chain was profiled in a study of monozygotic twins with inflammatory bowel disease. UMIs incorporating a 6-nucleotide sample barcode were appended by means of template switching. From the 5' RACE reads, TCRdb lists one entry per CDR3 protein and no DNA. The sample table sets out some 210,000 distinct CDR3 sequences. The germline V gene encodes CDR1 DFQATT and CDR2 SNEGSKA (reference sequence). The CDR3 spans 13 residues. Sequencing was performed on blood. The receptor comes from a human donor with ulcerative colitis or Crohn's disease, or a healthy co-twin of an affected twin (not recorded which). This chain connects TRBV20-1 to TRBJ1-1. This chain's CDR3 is CSARGVENTEAFF.